A single sample is the source of the 27 T cell receptor beta chains below, sequenced in a study of T-cell memory formation after mild COVID-19. TCRdb ran MiXCR on the 5' RACE reads and lists one entry per CDR3 protein. The sample consists of around 300,000 distinct CDR3 sequences, roughly an eighth of them appearing once. Material for sequencing was PBMCs or a T cell subset sorted from them (not recorded which). These receptors came from a man aged 18 to 29 who had mild COVID-19 (a few samples of this study predate the infection). Cell type and time point are not known.

This clonotype was recorded at least ten times. Germline is not matched at one junction end, which may reflect a read error. The chain employs TRBV5-1 and TRBJ2-3, with D unresolved. Germline V gene data show CDR1 as SGHRS and CDR2 as YFSETQ. The CDR3 has 11 amino acids. The CDR3 is CASTSTDTQYF. The CDR3, as DNA: TGTGCCAGCACCAGCACAGATACGCAGTATTTT.

The chain is built from TRBV5-1 and TRBJ2-2; the match to TRBD2 covers 7 bases. The V gene's germline CDR1 is SGHRS and CDR2 YFSETQ. V shed 4 bases, J shed 6 bases, and the junction held 9 bases outside the gene matches. The CDR3 extends over 15 amino acids. This CDR3 reads CASSGRLAGAGELFF. The CDR3, as DNA: TGCGCCAGCAGCGGCAGACTAGCCGGGGCCGGGGAGCTGTTTTTT.

The gene calls are TRBV7-2 and TRBJ1-5, with no clear D. The CDR3 has 15 residues. The germline gives CDR1 SGHTA, CDR2 FQGNSA. V was cut by 6 bases and J by 0 bases, with 12 bases left in between. The CDR3 region is CASRLYGDSNQPQHF. The CDR3 nucleotides read TGTGCCAGCAGGTTATATGGGGATAGCAATCAGCCCCAGCATTTT.

This clonotype has a handful of counts. CDR3 amino acids: CASSLDGGELFF. CDR3 nucleotides: TGTGCCAGCAGCTTAGATGGCGGGGAGCTGTTTTTT. V gene TRBV7-2 combines with J gene TRBJ2-2; D is ambiguous. Trimming shortened V by 1 base and J by 7 bases, and 4 bases separated the two germline ends. Germline V CDR1 and CDR2: SGHTA, FQGNSA. The CDR3 has 12 residues.

The gene calls are TRBV7-2 and TRBJ1-5; D ambiguous. This CDR3 has 15 residues. Germline lookup yields CDR1 SGHTA and CDR2 FQGNSA. V was pared by 2 bases and J by 7 bases, with 15 bases between. CDR3 DNA: TGTGCCAGCAGCTTATCGGCCGGTATAGGACAGCCCCAGCATTTT. This translates into CASSLSAGIGQPQHF.

This clonotype was seen a handful of times. The chain joins TRBV24-1 to TRBJ2-2; 9 positions agree with TRBD1. Germline V CDR1 and CDR2: KGHDR, SFDVKD. Losses at the gene ends were 3 bases for V and 6 bases for J; bases not matched to a gene: 7. The CDR3 extends over 16 amino acids. DNA of the CDR3: TGTGCCACCAGTGATCCCCGGACAGGGGTGGCCGGGGAGCTGTTTTTT. Amino acids: CATSDPRTGVAGELFF.

In its sample, this clonotype was seen a few times. The rearrangement links TRBV7-9 to TRBJ1-3; D call uncertain. The CDR3 extends over 16 amino acids. The germline V gene encodes CDR1 SEHNR and CDR2 FQNEAQ (reference sequence). V was shortened by 1 base and J by 0 bases, with 10 bases between the two germline ends. CDR3: CASSLDIQFSGNTIYF. In nucleotides, the CDR3 is TGTGCCAGCAGCTTAGACATCCAGTTCTCTGGAAACACCATATATTTT.

V gene TRBV29-1 combines with J gene TRBJ2-3, with no clear D. V was shortened by 4 bases and J by 1 base, with 9 bases between the two germline ends. CDR3 length: 13 amino acids. Per germline, CDR1 SQVTM and CDR2 ANQGSEA. The CDR3 protein is CSVVAGGTDTQYF. As DNA, the CDR3 is TGCAGCGTTGTGGCCGGCGGCACAGATACGCAGTATTTT.

This clonotype was found many times. CDR3 amino acids: CASSLRGVSINEQYF. In DNA form, the CDR3 reads TGCGCCAGCAGCTTGAGGGGGGTATCAATCAACGAGCAGTACTTC. The gene calls are TRBV5-1 and TRBJ2-7, with D perhaps assigned TRBD1 or TRBD2 (6 bases each). This CDR3 contains 15 residues. CDR1 and CDR2 (germline): SGHRS, YFSETQ. The V and J ends lost 1 base and 5 bases respectively, with 16 bases between them.

This chain uses TRBV11-2 with TRBJ1-1; TRBD1 is a possible D gene (5 bases). This CDR3 region has 15 residues. Germline-derived CDR1 and CDR2 are SGHAT and FQNNGV. The germline V and J ends were trimmed by 1 base and 3 bases, with 12 bases remaining between them. The CDR3 spells CASSLVGRAYTEAFF. As DNA, the CDR3 is TGTGCCAGCAGCTTAGTGGGCAGGGCCTACACTGAAGCTTTCTTT. Full variable domain (remainder filled in from reference TRBV11-2 and TRBJ1-1): EAGVAQSPRYKIIEKRQSVAFWCNPISGHATLYWYQQILGQGPKLLIQFQNNGVVDDSQLPKDRFSAERLKGVDSTLKIQPAKLEDSAVYLCASSLVGRAYTEAFFGQGTRLTVV.

This clonotype was observed many times. The chain uses TRBV5-6 and TRBJ2-7; 7 bases agree with TRBD2. CDR1 is SGHDT, CDR2 YYEEEE, per germline. Trimming removed 2 bases from V and 4 bases from J; junction bases left unmatched: 9. The CDR3 contains 15 residues. The CDR3: CASSFLTRGEYEQYF. The CDR3 DNA follows: TGTGCCAGCAGCTTTCTCACCCGGGGGGAGTACGAGCAGTACTTC.

The rearrangement uses TRBV19 and TRBJ2-2; possibly TRBD1 for D (5 bases). This CDR3 region has 14 residues. Deletions cut 6 bases from V and 4 bases from J, with 12 bases between. The germline V gene encodes CDR1 LNHDA and CDR2 SQIVND (reference sequence). DNA for the CDR3: TGTGCCAGTAGCGGCAGGGTGAGCACCGGGGAGCTGTTTTTT. Its protein product is CASSGRVSTGELFF.

In this sample, this clonotype turned up a few times. The chain joins TRBV7-2 to TRBJ2-7; 7 bases match TRBD1. Germline CDR1 and CDR2: SGHTA and FQGNSA. The length of the CDR3 is 16 residues. V was clipped by 3 bases and J by 4 bases; unmatched bases: 12. The DNA for the CDR3 is TGTGCCAGCAGCTTGGGGGTGAGGGGGCATTCGTACGAGCAGTACTTC. Protein sequence: CASSLGVRGHSYEQYF.

The gene calls are TRBV20-1 and TRBJ1-4; D is unclear. The CDR3 runs 12 residues. Trimming took 4 bases from V and 7 from J, leaving 10 bases between them. CDR1 DFQATT and CDR2 SNEGSKA come from the germline V gene (reference sequence). The CDR3 region has the DNA TGCAGTGCTACACGGGGTTTTGAAAAACTGTTTTTT. Translating gives CSATRGFEKLFF.

This clonotype was observed many times. This chain joins TRBV4-3 and TRBJ2-3; TRBD1 or TRBD2 may be the D gene (5 bases each). Trimming shortened V by 0 bases and J by 1 base, and 14 bases separated the two germline ends. The germline V gene encodes CDR1 LGHNA and CDR2 YSLEER. The CDR3 length is 17 residues. The DNA of the CDR3 is TGCGCCAGCAGCCAAGATTGGGACGGCGGAGGCACAGATACGCAGTATTTT. Encoded protein: CASSQDWDGGGTDTQYF.

In this sample, this clonotype turned up a few times. The chain joins TRBV20-1 to TRBJ2-7, with 10 bases lining up with TRBD2. Germline CDR1 reads DFQATT; CDR2 reads SNEGSKA (reference sequence). V shed 1 base, J shed 3 bases, and the junction held 9 bases outside the gene matches. CDR3 length equals 16 residues. The CDR3 is CSARVESSGGFYEQYF. CDR3 nucleotide sequence: TGCAGTGCTAGAGTAGAGTCTAGCGGGGGCTTCTACGAGCAGTACTTC.

In this sample, this clonotype turned up many times. This chain links TRBV7-2 with TRBJ2-7; D is perhaps TRBD2 (6 bases). The CDR3 contains 13 residues. Germline CDR1 SGHTA, CDR2 FQGNSA. Deletions cut 6 bases from V and 0 bases from J, with 9 bases between. CDR3 region: CASSYGSSYEQYV. The CDR3 region has the DNA TGTGCCAGCAGTTACGGGAGCTCCTACGAGCAGTACGTC.

Ten or more counts support this clonotype. V gene TRBV6-6 combines with J gene TRBJ1-1; weak D call: TRBD1 (6 bases). Germline V gives CDR1 MNHNY, CDR2 SVGAGI (reference sequence). The V and J ends lost 2 bases and 4 bases respectively, with 11 bases between them. The CDR3 is 14 residues long. This chain's CDR3 is CASSYPGAGTEAFF. CDR3 DNA: TGTGCCAGCAGTTACCCGGGGGCAGGCACTGAAGCTTTCTTT.

J is TRBJ2-3 and V is TRBV5-1; weak D call: TRBD1 (5 bases). V was clipped by 9 bases and J by 0 bases, with 14 bases between them. The length of the CDR3 is 14 residues. Germline V CDR1 and CDR2: SGHRS, YFSETQ. CDR3: CATQPAGSTDTQYF. CDR3 coding DNA: TGCGCCACCCAGCCTGCAGGGAGCACAGATACGCAGTATTTT. Supplemented by reference TRBV5-1 and TRBJ2-3, the full variable domain reads KAGVTQTPRYLIKTRGQQVTLSCSPISGHRSVSWYQQTPGQGLQFLFEYFSETQRNKGNFPGRFSGRQFSNSRSEMNVSTLELGDSALYLCATQPAGSTDTQYFGPGTRLTVL.

This chain uses TRBV7-2 with TRBJ2-1; maybe TRBD2 (5 bases). CDR3 length: 13 residues. The V end was cut by 5 bases, the J end by 15 bases, with 20 bases between. The V gene's germline CDR1 is SGHTA and CDR2 FQGNSA. The DNA of the CDR3 is TGTGCCAGCAGCGGAGCGGTCCGGAGGAGTTTGTTCTTC. Translating gives CASSGAVRRSLFF.

This clonotype was counted a few times. The chain carries TRBV5-1 and TRBJ2-3; D perhaps matches TRBD1 (6 bases). V was shortened by 3 bases and J by 4 bases, with 15 bases between the two germline ends. CDR1 is SGHRS and CDR2 is YFSETQ in the germline V gene. The CDR3 covers 15 residues. The CDR3 sequence is CASSSSGHSPDTQYF. DNA of the CDR3: TGCGCCAGCAGCTCCTCGGGACACTCACCAGATACGCAGTATTTT.

This clonotype was seen more than once but under ten times. The chain links TRBV18 to TRBJ2-7, with no clear D. CDR1 is KGHSH, CDR2 LQKENI, per germline. The CDR3 is made up of 13 amino acids. V dropped 3 bases and J dropped 1 base, with 7 bases sitting between them. CDR3 nucleotide sequence: TGTGCCAGCTCACCGGCACAGTCCTACGAGCAGTACGTC. This gives the protein CASSPAQSYEQYV.

This clonotype was counted between two and nine times. The chain recombines TRBV4-2 with TRBJ2-3; possible D gene TRBD2, 7 bases. Per germline, CDR1 LGHNA and CDR2 YNFKEQ. V dropped 6 bases and J dropped 2 bases, with 15 bases sitting between them. This CDR3 is 15 amino acids long. This CDR3 is CASREEGDYTDTQYF. Written as DNA, the CDR3 is TGTGCCAGCAGGGAAGAGGGGGACTACACAGATACGCAGTATTTT.

J is TRBJ2-4 and V is TRBV7-2, with TRBD1 identical over 9 bases. The trim removed 5 bases at V and 9 bases at J, leaving 8 bases unmatched. The CDR3 spans 14 residues. Germline lookup yields CDR1 SGHTA and CDR2 FQGNSA. CDR3: CASSPQGARGIQYF. The CDR3 bases are TGTGCCAGCAGCCCACAGGGGGCTAGGGGCATTCAGTACTTC.

CDR3 sequence reads: CASTGRWGEQFF. The DNA of the CDR3 is TGTGCCAGTACGGGCCGCTGGGGTGAGCAGTTCTTC. The V gene is TRBV19, the J gene TRBJ2-1; D uncertain. V was shortened by 7 bases and J by 9 bases, with 13 bases between the two germline ends. The CDR3 totals 12 residues. The germline V gene has CDR1 LNHDA and CDR2 SQIVND (reference sequence).

In this sample, this clonotype turned up many times. The chain uses TRBV6-5 and TRBJ2-3; D possibly matches TRBD1 or TRBD2 (5 bases each). Trimming shortened V by 6 bases and J by 10 bases, and 20 bases separated the two germline ends. There are 14 residues in the CDR3. Germline CDR1 is MNHEY and CDR2 is SVGAGI. In DNA, the CDR3 is TGTGCCAGCAGGTCGGGACGACAAGGCCCCTCGCAGTATTTT. Protein product: CASRSGRQGPSQYF.

This clonotype was seen more than once but under ten times. The J gene is TRBJ1-1, the V gene TRBV6-1; D is undetermined. CDR1 MNHNS and CDR2 SASEGT come from the germline V gene. The CDR3 spans 14 residues. The V gene lost 3 bases and the J gene lost 4 bases, with 12 bases spanning the gap. The CDR3: CASSDAGRSTEAFF. CDR3 in DNA: TGTGCCAGCAGTGATGCCGGACGGAGCACTGAAGCTTTCTTT.